This TCR beta chain derives from a study of blood T cell repertoires in COVID-19. This CDR3 contains 14 residues. Germline-derived CDR1 and CDR2 are MGHRA and YSYEKL. With 4 bases removed from V and 1 base from J, the gap between germline ends came to 10 bases. The protocol was immunoSEQ multiplex PCR, while the TCRdb copy is restricted to in-frame clones and leaves out a portion. The sample includes hundreds of thousands of clones, approximately 86% of them seen just once. The cohort comprised adults aged about 18 to 100 years residing in 20 to 30 US areas. Sequenced sample: PBMCs or T cells enriched from blood (not recorded which). This receptor was taken from a woman in her sixties who had recovered from COVID-19. The chain has TRBV4-1 and TRBJ2-5; D possibly corresponds to TRBD1 (5 bases). CDR3 in DNA: TGCGCCAGCAGCCTTGGGGCCGCCCAAGAGACCCAGTACTTC. It specifies CASSLGAAQETQYF.